One and the same sample provided the 27 T cell receptor beta chains below, sequenced in a study of molecular identifiers for immune sequencing clone quantification. TCRdb itself ran the PCR reads through MiXCR, one entry per CDR3 protein. The sample consists of over 600,000 distinct CDR3 sequences, about 20% of them appearing once. Source material: naive CD8+ T cells from blood, with Jurkat cell RNA spiked in. The subset here: FACS-sorted CD8+CD4-CCR7+CD45RA+ naive T cells. The origin of the receptors is a human donor in good health. Some libraries in this study had Jurkat cell RNA spiked in.

This clonotype occurred many times. The chain uses TRBV12-3 or TRBV12-4 and TRBJ1-3; D is perhaps TRBD1 (5 bases). The V and J ends lost 8 bases and 3 bases respectively, with 8 bases between them. CDR3 length: 12 amino acids. CDR3 DNA: TGTGCCAGCGGGGGGGTTGGAAACACCATATATTTT. Translation: CASGGVGNTIYF.

This clonotype has at least ten counts. The CDR3 spells CASSLHRVAYEQYF. DNA for the CDR3: TGTGCCAGCAGTTTACACAGGGTTGCCTACGAGCAGTACTTC. The chain couples TRBV28 to TRBJ2-7, with TRBD1 as a possible D gene (6 bases). The CDR3 sequence is 14 residues long. Germline V gives CDR1 MDHEN, CDR2 SYDVKM. V lost 2 bases to trimming and J lost 2 bases, with 10 bases between them.

V usage is TRBV7-9 and J usage is TRBJ2-3; 7 bases line up with TRBD2. V shed 1 base and J 2 bases; nucleotides not matched to a gene: 6. Germline CDR1 and CDR2: SEHNR and FQNEAQ (reference sequence). This CDR3 region has 16 residues. CDR3 amino acids: CASSLGDYPPTDTQYF. The CDR3 bases are TGTGCCAGCAGCTTAGGGGACTACCCTCCCACAGATACGCAGTATTTT.

A few counts support this clonotype. The chain uses TRBV20-1 and TRBJ2-7; possible D gene TRBD1, 7 bases. This CDR3 contains 14 residues. CDR1 is DFQATT, CDR2 SNEGSKA, per germline (reference sequence). V dropped 6 bases and J dropped 2 bases, with 17 bases sitting between them. CDR3 amino acids: CSARGQFLAYEQYF. The CDR3 DNA follows: TGCAGTGCGCGGGGACAGTTTTTAGCCTACGAGCAGTACTTC.

This clonotype was detected only a few times. The chain uses TRBV9 and TRBJ2-7; 7 bases agree with TRBD2. With 7 bases clipped from V and 6 bases from J, the junction kept 13 bases outside the gene matches. CDR1 is SGDLS, CDR2 YYNGEE, per germline. This CDR3 region has 14 residues. CDR3 residues: CASSLGGDGPEQYF. In DNA form, the CDR3 reads TGTGCCAGCTCGTTGGGAGGGGACGGTCCCGAGCAGTACTTC.

The V and J genes are TRBV4-3 and TRBJ2-1, with D maybe TRBD1 (6 bases). V was cut by 1 base and J by 3 bases, with 10 bases left in between. Germline CDR1 and CDR2: LGHNA and YSLEER. The length of the CDR3 is 15 residues. This chain's CDR3 is CASSQGTALYNEQFF. The CDR3 DNA reads TGCGCCAGCAGCCAAGGGACAGCCCTCTACAATGAGCAGTTCTTC.

This clonotype was counted at least ten times. The rearrangement links TRBV7-9 to TRBJ2-3; D is possibly TRBD1 or TRBD2 (6 bases each). Trimming removed 2 bases from V and 3 bases from J, with 15 bases in between. The CDR3 totals 16 residues. CDR1 is SEHNR and CDR2 is FQNEAQ in the germline V gene (reference sequence). The CDR3 loop is CASSLTDRGGTDTQYF. The CDR3 region has the DNA TGTGCCAGCAGCTTAACAGACAGAGGGGGGACAGATACGCAGTATTTT.

The table lists this clonotype with many counts. The rearrangement joins TRBV19 to TRBJ1-2; no firm D call. Germline values: CDR1 LNHDA, CDR2 SQIVND (reference sequence). This CDR3 region has 13 residues. Trimming took 7 bases from V and 2 from J, leaving 11 bases between them. The DNA for the CDR3 is TGTGCCAGTACGTGGGGAACAAACTATGGCTACACCTTC. Protein product: CASTWGTNYGYTF.

This clonotype was recorded many times. The chain employs TRBV29-1 and TRBJ2-3; unclear D gene. V was cut by 8 bases and J by 4 bases, with 22 bases left in between. There are 15 residues in the CDR3. Germline V gene data show CDR1 as SQVTM and CDR2 as ANQGSEA. The CDR3, as DNA: TGCAGCTCGCGTTTGTTGCCGCCTTCCCCAGATACGCAGTATTTT. Translating gives CSSRLLPPSPDTQYF.

This clonotype was recorded many times. The chain employs TRBV6-5 and TRBJ2-7; tentative D call: TRBD1 (5 bases). V lost 10 bases to trimming and J lost 3 bases, with 16 bases between them. The CDR3 sequence is 13 residues long. Germline V lookup: CDR1 MNHEY, CDR2 SVGAGI. The CDR3 sequence is CATKAGNGYEQYF. As DNA, the CDR3 is TGTGCCACCAAGGCAGGGAACGGCTACGAGCAGTACTTC.

In regard to this clonotype: The conserved closing phenylalanine or tryptophan is absent in this CDR3, likely reflecting a read error. This chain joins TRBV5-3 and TRBJ2-7, with TRBD1 matching over 8 bases. TRBV5-3 belongs to the ORF category, with a function that is uncertain. CDR3 size: 14 residues. CDR3: CASSLRTGFYEQYL. CDR3 DNA sequence: TGTGCCAGCAGCTTACGGACAGGGTTCTACGAGCAGTACCTC.

A remark on this clonotype: This sequence may be a read error, since a much larger clone differs from it by one base. The chain recombines TRBV7-2 with TRBJ1-6; D is uncertain. The germline V and J ends were trimmed by 5 bases and 8 bases, with 7 bases remaining between them. CDR3 length: 12 amino acids. Germline V gene sequence: CDR1 SGHTA, CDR2 FQGNSA. The CDR3 DNA sequence: TGTGCCAGCAGCGTCCCCCATTCACCCCTCCACTTT. The encoded protein is CASSVPHSPLHF.

Notes on this clonotype: A read error is likely here: a far larger clone is one base away. The V call is TRBV13, the J call TRBJ2-2; perhaps TRBD2 as D (5 bases). Germline CDR1 is PRHDT and CDR2 is FYEKMQ (reference sequence). The CDR3 runs to 13 residues. The CDR3 sequence is CASGLRGTGELFF. The CDR3 region has the DNA TGTGCCAGCGGCTTACGAGGGACCGGGGAGCTGTTTTTT.

In this sample, this clonotype turned up many times. The rearrangement links TRBV27 to TRBJ1-2, with TRBD1 matching over 7 bases. This CDR3 has 13 amino acids. J was trimmed by 8 bases and V by 2 bases; bases with no gene match: 5. The germline CDR1 and CDR2 sequences are MNHEY and SMNVEV (reference sequence). CDR3 residues: CASSLAGGLGYTF. The CDR3 DNA is TGTGCCAGCAGTTTAGCAGGGGGGCTCGGCTACACCTTC.

Notes on this clonotype: The junction departs from the called germline gene at one end, perhaps through a read error. The V and J genes are TRBV2 and TRBJ2-2, with D perhaps matching TRBD2 (5 bases). The germline V gene encodes CDR1 SNHLY and CDR2 FYNNEI. The CDR3 extends over 12 amino acids. For the CDR3, the DNA is TGTGCCAGCATCGTGAACACCGGGGAGCTGTCTTTT. Protein: CASIVNTGELSF.

The genes are TRBV6-1 and TRBJ2-7; the D is unclear. Trimming removed 6 bases from V and 3 bases from J, with 6 bases in between. The CDR3 is made up of 11 amino acids. CDR1 and CDR2 (germline): MNHNS, SASEGT. Here the CDR3 reads CASSEFYEQYF. In nucleotides, the CDR3 is TGTGCCAGCAGCGAGTTCTACGAGCAGTACTTC.

The chain carries TRBV5-1 and TRBJ1-1; D not certain. The CDR3 runs to 14 residues. Germline V gene sequence: CDR1 SGHRS, CDR2 YFSETQ. V lost 4 bases to trimming and J lost 3 bases, with 13 bases between them. CDR3 amino acids: CASSRPGEDTEAFF. As DNA, the CDR3 is TGCGCCAGCAGCCGGCCGGGAGAAGACACTGAAGCTTTCTTT.

As for this clonotype: This sequence may be a read error, since a much larger clone differs from it by one base. The CDR3 protein is CASSGSGISDTQYF. For the CDR3, the DNA is TGTGCCAGCAGCGGAAGCGGGATTTCAGATACGCAGTATTTT. V and J are TRBV7-6 and TRBJ2-3; 7 nucleotides line up with TRBD2. The ends lost 5 bases at V and 4 bases at J; junction bases unmatched: 6. Per the germline V gene, CDR1 is SGHVS and CDR2 is FNYEAQ. This CDR3 region has 14 residues.

Details on this clonotype: Since a much larger clone is just one base distant, this may be a read error. V usage is TRBV27 and J usage is TRBJ1-2, with 8 bases matching TRBD1. The V and J ends lost 2 bases and 7 bases, in that order; junction bases with no gene match: 6. Looked up from germline, CDR1 is MNHEY and CDR2 is SMNVEV (reference sequence). There are 14 residues in the CDR3. Here the CDR3 reads CASSLGAGGFGYTF. CDR3 nucleotide sequence: TGTGCCAGCAGTTTAGGGGCAGGGGGCTTTGGCTACACCTTC.

Points on this clonotype: A junction end diverges from the germline sequence, so it may reflect a read error. The chain recombines TRBV3-1 with TRBJ2-7, with 7 bases matching TRBD1. The CDR3 totals 15 residues. Looked up from germline, CDR1 is LGHDT and CDR2 is YNNKEL (reference sequence). In nucleotides, the CDR3 is TGTGCCAGCAGGCCCGGGACAGCCTTTTCCTACGGGCAGTACTTC. This codes for CASRPGTAFSYGQYF.

Concerning this clonotype: Relative to the germline gene, one junction end is altered; a read error may explain this. The chain couples TRBV5-1 to TRBJ2-1; D gene unclear. CDR1 SGHRS and CDR2 YFSETQ come from the germline V gene. The CDR3 has 13 amino acids. The chain's CDR3 is CASSFWQYNEQLF. The CDR3 nucleotides are TGCGCCAGCAGCTTTTGGCAGTACAATGAGCAGCTCTTC.

The table lists this clonotype with a few counts. The V gene is TRBV7-3, the J gene TRBJ2-1; D may be TRBD2 (6 bases). V lost 4 bases and J 8 bases, leaving 12 bases between the germline ends. This CDR3 contains 13 residues. Germline values: CDR1 SGHTA, CDR2 FQGTGA. CDR3 DNA: TGTGCCAGCAGCTCCCTGGAGGGATATGAGCAGTTCTTC. It is translated as CASSSLEGYEQFF.

The J gene is TRBJ2-5, the V gene TRBV7-9; D is possibly TRBD1 (5 bases). Trimming removed 3 bases at V and 2 bases at J, with 10 bases between. The germline gives CDR1 SEHNR, CDR2 FQNEAQ (reference sequence). CDR3 length equals 14 residues. The CDR3 nucleotides read TGTGCCAGCAGCTTCGCGGACACTCAAGAGACCCAGTACTTC. Its protein product is CASSFADTQETQYF.

This clonotype has just a few counts. V usage is TRBV7-9 and J usage is TRBJ2-1; TRBD1 matches 9 bases. The length of the CDR3 is 16 residues. Looked up from germline, CDR1 is SEHNR and CDR2 is FQNEAQ (reference sequence). V dropped 5 bases and J dropped 5; count of bases not matched to a gene: 10. CDR3 sequence: CASSLAGTGQHNEQFF. DNA of the CDR3: TGTGCCAGCAGCCTCGCCGGGACAGGGCAGCACAATGAGCAGTTCTTC.

The chain combines TRBV6-6 with TRBJ2-3, with unresolved D. The V gene's germline CDR1 is MNHNY and CDR2 SVGAGI (reference sequence). This CDR3 has 19 amino acids. The V gene lost 3 bases and the J gene lost 4 bases, with 26 bases spanning the gap. CDR3: CASSYSGLLWAPSADTQYF. CDR3 DNA: TGTGCCAGCAGTTATTCGGGCCTTTTGTGGGCCCCGAGCGCAGATACGCAGTATTTT.

A remark on this clonotype: The junction departs from the called germline gene at one end, perhaps through a read error. The V gene is TRBV4-1, the J gene TRBJ1-1; the D gene is possibly TRBD1 (5 bases). This CDR3 has 14 amino acids. The germline CDR1 and CDR2 sequences are MGHRA and YSYEKL. The DNA of the CDR3 is TGCGCCAGCAGCCCGTCCCCAGGGAGCACTGAAGCTTCCTTT. Its protein product is CASSPSPGSTEASF.

A few counts support this clonotype. The chain carries TRBV19 and TRBJ2-5; 9 bases agree with TRBD1. From germline, CDR1 is LNHDA and CDR2 SQIVND (reference sequence). The CDR3 is 17 amino acids. V was pared by 1 base and J by 5 bases, with 11 bases of the junction left unmatched. CDR3 sequence: CASSIGEGQGSLETQYF. CDR3 coding DNA: TGTGCCAGTAGTATAGGAGAAGGACAGGGGAGTTTGGAGACCCAGTACTTC.